Listed here are 9 T cell receptor beta chains from one sample, sequenced in a study of long-term antiretroviral therapy in people with HIV. Run at survey level, the immunoSEQ assay was version v3.0. The table came from immunoSEQ multiplex PCR; TCRdb's copy has only in-frame clones and leaves some out. The repertoire holds fewer than 25,000 clones, with roughly 80% as singletons. Source: unsorted PBMCs, taken approximately 6.2 years after starting antiretroviral therapy. The origin of the receptors is a man aged 25-45 years with HIV.

This clone has just one count. V is TRBV7-2 and J is TRBJ1-1; the D gene is possibly TRBD1 (5 bases). The V gene's germline CDR1 is SGHTA and CDR2 FQGNSA. The CDR3 spans 14 residues. V shed 6 bases and J shed 7 bases, with 18 bases lying between them. The CDR3 bases are TGTGCCAGCAGTTCCTTGGGGGAGTTCCGTGAAGCTTTCTTT. Translation gives CASSSLGEFREAFF. Combining the CDR3 with reference TRBV7-2 and TRBJ1-1 gives the whole variable domain GAGVSQSPSNKVTEKGKDVELRCDPISGHTALYWYRQSLGQGLEFLIYFQGNSAPDKSGLPSDRFSAERTGGSVSTLTIQRTQQEDSAVYLCASSSLGEFREAFFGQGTRLTVV.

J is TRBJ1-1 and V is TRBV7-9; possibly TRBD1 for D (5 bases). Trimming left V 0 bases short and J 3 bases short, with 11 bases between. CDR3 length: 15 residues. The germline V gene encodes CDR1 SEHNR and CDR2 FQNEAQ (reference sequence). In DNA form, the CDR3 reads TGTGCCAGCAGCTTAGCAGTCGGAGGGGACACTGAAGCTTTCTTT. This translates into CASSLAVGGDTEAFF.

This clone occurred a few times. The chain uses TRBV28 and TRBJ1-6; 8 bases align to TRBD1. Germline V gene sequence: CDR1 MDHEN, CDR2 SYDVKM. The junction had 6 bases not matched to a gene; V was cut back by 4 bases and J by 7 bases. CDR3 length equals 15 residues. For the CDR3, the DNA is TGTGCCAGCAGTTCTCCGACAGGGGAGAATTCACCCCTCCACTTT. This sequence encodes CASSSPTGENSPLHF.

The chain is built from TRBV5-5 and TRBJ2-7; 7 bases line up with TRBD1. Per germline, CDR1 SGHKS and CDR2 YYEKEE (reference sequence). The CDR3 has 14 residues. Trimming removed 2 bases from V and 3 bases from J; junction bases left unmatched: 5. The CDR3 protein is CASSFRDRHYEQYF. As DNA, the CDR3 is TGTGCCAGCAGCTTTCGGGACAGACACTACGAGCAGTACTTC.

The chain carries TRBV2 and TRBJ2-3, with 7 bases fitting TRBD2. Germline CDR1 and CDR2: SNHLY and FYNNEI. The CDR3 totals 12 residues. Trimming removed 3 bases from V and 11 bases from J; junction bases left unmatched: 5. As DNA, the CDR3 is TGTGCCAGCAGTGAGACGGGCGGGAGGCAGTATTTT. Amino acids: CASSETGGRQYF.

The sample holds one count of this clone. J is TRBJ2-7 and V is TRBV28; 7 bases fit TRBD2. V shed 6 bases, J shed 6 bases, and the junction held 5 bases outside the gene matches. The CDR3 covers 12 residues. Germline loops: CDR1 MDHEN, CDR2 SYDVKM. The CDR3 loop is CASRDPGGEQYF. In nucleotides, the CDR3 is TGTGCCAGCAGGGACCCGGGGGGCGAGCAGTACTTC.

V is TRBV11-1 and J is TRBJ1-3; 8 positions match TRBD1. Trimming took 5 bases from V and 0 from J; bases not matched to a gene: 6. The CDR3 extends over 16 amino acids. Looked up from germline, CDR1 is SGHAT and CDR2 is FQDESV (reference sequence). This chain's CDR3 is CASSPWTGRSGNTIYF. The CDR3 DNA reads TGTGCCAGCAGCCCTTGGACAGGGCGCTCTGGAAACACCATATATTTT.

The J gene is TRBJ2-7, the V gene TRBV4-1, with 14 bases matching TRBD2. The CDR3 runs 16 residues. Germline V CDR1 and CDR2: MGHRA, YSYEKL. The trim removed 0 bases at V and 6 bases at J, leaving 4 bases unmatched. CDR3 region: CASSQEGLAGVVEQYF. The DNA of the CDR3 is TGCGCCAGCAGCCAAGAGGGACTAGCGGGGGTTGTCGAGCAGTACTTC.

This clone was counted only a few times. The V and J genes are TRBV19 and TRBJ1-1; no definite D call. Per the germline V gene, CDR1 is LNHDA and CDR2 is SQIVND (reference sequence). V lost 3 bases, J lost 2 bases, and 7 bases lay in between. This CDR3 region has 13 residues. The DNA for the CDR3 is TGTGCCAGTAGTATGGGATACAACACTGAAGCTTTCTTT. Translated, it gives CASSMGYNTEAFF.